This T cell receptor beta chain originates from a study of blood T cell repertoires in COVID-19. CDR3 size: 14 residues. Germline-derived CDR1 and CDR2 are LNHNV and YYDKDF (reference sequence). The V and J ends lost 2 bases and 7 bases, in that order; junction bases with no gene match: 1. Original processing methods: Reference gene primer amplification in the assay estimated nucleated cell counts. The table came from immunoSEQ multiplex PCR; TCRdb's copy has only in-frame clones and leaves some out. That table supplies the V and J calls and clone size; D and trimming were determined from the DNA. This repertoire shows about 80,000 clones, roughly 88% found once; its top ten account for about 4.4%.

The chain uses TRBV15 and TRBJ2-1; 11 bases are a match to TRBD2. The TCR was taken from a woman older than 75 with acute or convalescent COVID-19. The sequenced sample was peripheral blood. The CDR3 spells CATSRLAGGNEQFF. CDR3 DNA: TGTGCCACCAGCAGACTAGCGGGAGGTAATGAGCAGTTCTTC. Based on the CDR3 plus reference TRBV15 and TRBJ2-1, the full variable domain is DAMVIQNPRYQVTQFGKPVTLSCSQTLNHNVMYWYQQKSSQAPKLLFHYYDKDFNNEADTPDNFQSRRPNTSFCFLDIRSPGLGDTAMYLCATSRLAGGNEQFFGPGTRLTVL.